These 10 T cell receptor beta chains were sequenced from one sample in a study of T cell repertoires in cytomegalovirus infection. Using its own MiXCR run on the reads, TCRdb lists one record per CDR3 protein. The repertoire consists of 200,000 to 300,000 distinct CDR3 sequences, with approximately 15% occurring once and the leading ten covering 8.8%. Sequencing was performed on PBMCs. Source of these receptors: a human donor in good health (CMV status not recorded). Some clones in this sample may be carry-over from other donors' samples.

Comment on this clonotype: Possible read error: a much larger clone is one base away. CDR3 residues: CASSFHSEDTGELFF. The CDR3 DNA reads as TGTGCCAGCAGCTTTCATTCGGAAGACACCGGGGAGCTGTTTTTT. The gene calls are TRBV7-2 and TRBJ2-2; D is undetermined. V lost 3 bases, J lost 3 bases, and 11 bases lay in between. CDR3 size: 15 residues. Germline V gene lookup returns CDR1 SGHTA and CDR2 FQGNSA.

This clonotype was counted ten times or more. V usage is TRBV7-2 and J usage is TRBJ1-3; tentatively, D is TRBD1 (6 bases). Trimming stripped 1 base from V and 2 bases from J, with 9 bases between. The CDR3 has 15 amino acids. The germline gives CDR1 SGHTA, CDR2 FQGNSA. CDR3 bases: TGTGCCAGCAGCTTAGGGGCAGGGGCTGGAAACACCATATATTTT. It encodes CASSLGAGAGNTIYF.

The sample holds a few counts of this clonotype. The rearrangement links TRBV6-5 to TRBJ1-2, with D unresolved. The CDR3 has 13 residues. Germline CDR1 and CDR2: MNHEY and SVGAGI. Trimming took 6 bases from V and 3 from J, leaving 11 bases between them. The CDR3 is CASSNRVDYGYTF. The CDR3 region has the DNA TGTGCCAGCAGCAACCGCGTAGACTATGGCTACACCTTC.

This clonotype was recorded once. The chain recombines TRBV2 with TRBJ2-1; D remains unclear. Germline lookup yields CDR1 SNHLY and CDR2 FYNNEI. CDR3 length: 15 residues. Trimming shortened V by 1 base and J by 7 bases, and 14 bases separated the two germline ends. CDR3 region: CASSEERGKKNEQFF. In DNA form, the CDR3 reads TGTGCCAGCAGTGAAGAAAGAGGCAAAAAGAATGAGCAGTTCTTC. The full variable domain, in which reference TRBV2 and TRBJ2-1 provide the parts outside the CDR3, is EPEVTQTPSHQVTQMGQEVILRCVPISNHLYFYWYRQILGQKVEFLVSFYNNEISEKSEIFDDQFSVERPDGSNFTLKIRSTKLEDSAMYFCASSEERGKKNEQFFGPGTRLTVL.

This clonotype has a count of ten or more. The CDR3 is CASSLGAPGQGYEQYF. DNA for the CDR3: TGTGCCAGCAGCCTCGGGGCCCCGGGACAGGGCTACGAGCAGTACTTC. This chain links TRBV7-3 with TRBJ2-7, with 9 bases aligning to TRBD1. The CDR3 runs 16 residues. The V gene's germline CDR1 is SGHTA and CDR2 FQGTGA. V trimming: 5 bases; J trimming: 3 bases; junction bases outside the gene matches: 11.

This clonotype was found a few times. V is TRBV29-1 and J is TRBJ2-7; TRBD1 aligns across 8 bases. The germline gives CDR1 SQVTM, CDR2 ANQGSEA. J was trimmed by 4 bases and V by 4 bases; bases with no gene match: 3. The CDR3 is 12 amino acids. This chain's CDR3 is CSVGTGSYEQYF. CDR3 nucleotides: TGCAGCGTTGGGACAGGGAGTTACGAGCAGTACTTC.

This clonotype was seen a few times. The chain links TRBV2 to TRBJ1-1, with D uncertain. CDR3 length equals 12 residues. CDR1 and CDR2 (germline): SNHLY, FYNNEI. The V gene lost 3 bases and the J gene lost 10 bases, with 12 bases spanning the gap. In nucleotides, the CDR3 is TGTGCCAGCAGTGAGGAAGGGATTGTAGCTTTCTTT. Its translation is CASSEEGIVAFF.

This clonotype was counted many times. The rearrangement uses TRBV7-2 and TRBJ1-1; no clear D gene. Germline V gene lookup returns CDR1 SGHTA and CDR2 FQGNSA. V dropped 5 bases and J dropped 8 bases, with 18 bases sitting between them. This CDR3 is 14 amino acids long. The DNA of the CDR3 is TGTGCCAGCAGCCCAGGACCGAGAAGGGTGGAAGCTTTCTTT. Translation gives CASSPGPRRVEAFF.

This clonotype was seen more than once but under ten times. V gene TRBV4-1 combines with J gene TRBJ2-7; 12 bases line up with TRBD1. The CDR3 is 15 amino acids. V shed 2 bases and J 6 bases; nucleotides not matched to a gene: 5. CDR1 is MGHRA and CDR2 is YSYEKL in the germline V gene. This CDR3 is CASSQTGTGGLEQYF. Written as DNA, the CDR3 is TGCGCCAGCAGCCAAACCGGGACAGGGGGCCTCGAGCAGTACTTC.

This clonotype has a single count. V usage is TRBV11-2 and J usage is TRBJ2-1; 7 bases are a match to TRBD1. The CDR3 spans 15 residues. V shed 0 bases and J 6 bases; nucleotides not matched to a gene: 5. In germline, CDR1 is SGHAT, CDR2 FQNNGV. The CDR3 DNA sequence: TGTGCCAGCAGCTTAGATGGGACAGTTTTCAATGAGCAGTTCTTC. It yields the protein CASSLDGTVFNEQFF.